What follows describes a single T cell receptor beta chain. Under the authors' procedure: Counts of nucleated cells, estimated from reference gene primer amplification, were obtained. Assay: immunoSEQ multiplex PCR; the TCRdb copy retains only in-frame clones and omits some. That table is the source of V, J and clone size, and D and trimming were worked out from the DNA. The sample lists around 260,000 clones, about 85% occurring once. The sample comes from a study of blood T cell repertoires in COVID-19. Study background: Collection of acute and convalescent COVID-19 samples took place in the United States, Italy and Spain. The cDNA or gDNA used as material had been derived from T cells, B-cell-depleted T cells, or PBMCs.

The receptor comes from a human donor in a cohort sampled during active COVID-19. Source material: peripheral blood.

The CDR3 DNA is TGTGCCAGCAGCTTTCGGTACGGCACAGATACGCAGTATTTT. Its translation is CASSFRYGTDTQYF. The chain carries TRBV7-2 and TRBJ2-3; unclear D gene. Between the trimmed V and J ends, which lost 3 bases and 1 base, there was a span of 8 bases. From germline, CDR1 is SGHTA and CDR2 FQGNSA. The CDR3 is 14 amino acids.